Below, 16 T cell receptor beta chains from the same sample are listed, as sequenced in a study of blood T cell repertoires in COVID-19. The protocol was immunoSEQ multiplex PCR, while the TCRdb copy is restricted to in-frame clones and leaves out a portion. The sample yields fewer than 500,000 clones, about 90% seen once. The material sequenced was PBMCs or T cells enriched from blood (not recorded which). Receptors were obtained from a young woman who had recovered from COVID-19.

This chain uses TRBV6-6 with TRBJ1-6, with 10 bases lining up with TRBD1. Trimming removed 4 bases from V and 10 bases from J; junction bases left unmatched: 4. The CDR3 totals 14 residues. CDR1 MNHNY and CDR2 SVGAGI come from the germline V gene (reference sequence). The CDR3 is CASSSPGQGSPLHF. Written as DNA, the CDR3 is TGTGCCAGCAGTTCACCGGGACAGGGGTCACCCCTCCACTTT.

On this clone itself: Other nucleotide sequences from this sample produce the same CDR3. The CDR3 sequence: CASSPGQGTDTQYF. For the CDR3, the DNA is TGCGCCAGCAGCCCCGGACAGGGCACAGATACGCAGTATTTT. This chain links TRBV5-1 with TRBJ2-3; 7 nucleotides match TRBD1. V was pared by 4 bases and J by 1 base, with 3 bases of the junction left unmatched. This CDR3 region has 14 residues. CDR1 is SGHRS, CDR2 YFSETQ, per germline.

Note on this clone: Given the absence of the conserved phenylalanine or tryptophan at the CDR3 end, a read error is likely. It is unclear where the CDR3 begins or ends on the DNA, so no DNA is shown, and the CDR3 is as TCRdb lists it. This sequence joins TRBV27 and TRBJ2-7; the table assigns TRBD1, which was not confirmed against the DNA. Both ends counted, the CDR3 spans 8 residues. The V gene's germline CDR1 is MNHEY and CDR2 SMNVEV (reference sequence). The CDR3 loop is CATPQGTG.

This chain uses TRBV6-5 with TRBJ2-3, with D possibly being TRBD2 (6 bases). CDR1 is MNHEY, CDR2 SVGAGI, per germline. This CDR3 region has 13 residues. The ends were cut back, 8 bases at V and 6 bases at J, with 15 bases in the middle. The CDR3 loop is CASSPGVSDTQYF. The CDR3 DNA is TGTGCCAGCTCCCCGGGGGTCTCCGATACGCAGTATTTT.

This chain connects TRBV9 to TRBJ2-3; 8 bases line up with TRBD2. This CDR3 spans 16 amino acids. J lost 6 bases, V lost 0 bases, and 9 bases had no gene match. CDR1 and CDR2 from the germline V gene are SGDLS and YYNGEE. CDR3 nucleotides: TGTGCCAGCAGCGTAGACGCGGGGGGACCCACGGATACGCAGTATTTT. It specifies CASSVDAGGPTDTQYF.

This rearrangement joins TRBV7-8 to TRBJ1-1, with D perhaps matching TRBD1 (5 bases). Trimming cost V 8 bases and J 8 bases, with 12 bases left between them. Germline lookup yields CDR1 SGHVS and CDR2 FQNEAQ. CDR3 size: 11 residues. CDR3 in amino acids: CASLGDSEAFF. The CDR3 DNA reads TGTGCCAGCTTGGGGGACTCCGAAGCTTTCTTT.

V and J are TRBV10-2 and TRBJ2-5, with TRBD2 identical over 12 bases. V was clipped by 6 bases and J by 5 bases; unmatched bases: 10. The CDR3 length is 16 residues. Germline CDR1 and CDR2: WSHSY and SAAADI. CDR3 protein: CASREWTSGEGETQYF. In DNA, the CDR3 is TGCGCCAGCAGAGAATGGACTAGCGGGGAAGGGGAGACCCAGTACTTC.

This chain connects TRBV5-1 to TRBJ2-1; 8 bases align to TRBD2. The CDR3 has 15 residues. From germline, CDR1 is SGHRS and CDR2 YFSETQ. The trim removed 0 bases at V and 6 bases at J, leaving 5 bases unmatched. This chain's CDR3 is CASSLDGGAVNEQFF. The CDR3 DNA reads TGCGCCAGCAGCTTGGACGGGGGGGCTGTCAATGAGCAGTTCTTC.

CDR3 coding DNA: TGCGCCAGCAGCCAGGTTGGGGGGGGCAGGCGCACCGGGGAGCTGTTTTTT. Protein: CASSQVGGGRRTGELFF. The chain carries TRBV4-1 and TRBJ2-2, with D possibly TRBD2 on 7 matching bases. Trimming left V 3 bases short and J 4 bases short, with 18 bases between. The CDR3 loop spans 17 amino acids. In germline, CDR1 is MGHRA, CDR2 YSYEKL.

The V gene is TRBV11-2, the J gene TRBJ1-5; unclear D gene. The V gene's germline CDR1 is SGHAT and CDR2 FQNNGV. The CDR3 is made up of 13 amino acids. V dropped 2 bases and J dropped 5 bases, with 7 bases sitting between them. CDR3 nucleotides: TGTGCCAGCAGCTTATCCCTCTATCAGCCCCAGCATTTT. This encodes CASSLSLYQPQHF.

The V and J genes are TRBV3-1 (or the pseudogene TRBV3-2) and TRBJ1-6, with 7 bases fitting TRBD1. CDR3 size: 16 residues. The V and J ends lost 9 bases and 0 bases, in that order; junction bases with no gene match: 8. The V gene's germline CDR1 is LGHDT and CDR2 YNNKEL (reference sequence). The CDR3 sequence: CARWDSLHSYNSPLHF. CDR3 bases: TGTGCCAGATGGGACAGCCTACACTCCTATAATTCACCCCTCCACTTT.

The CDR3 bases are TGTGCCAGCAGACCTAGCGGGGGGCTCACAGATACGCAGTATTTT. Translating it yields CASRPSGGLTDTQYF. This chain connects TRBV9 to TRBJ2-3, with TRBD2 identical over 11 bases. The V and J ends lost 5 bases and 2 bases, in that order; junction bases with no gene match: 4. The CDR3 is 15 residues long. CDR1 and CDR2 from the germline V gene are SGDLS and YYNGEE.

V is TRBV2 and J is TRBJ1-2, with D tentatively TRBD1 (5 bases). The CDR3 runs 13 residues. The ends were cut back, 7 bases at V and 4 bases at J, with 13 bases in the middle. Germline CDR1 and CDR2: SNHLY and FYNNEI. The CDR3 sequence is CASIDPGPYGYTF. The CDR3 region has the DNA TGTGCCAGCATTGATCCAGGGCCCTATGGCTACACCTTC.

This chain uses TRBV6-5 with TRBJ1-2; D unresolved. The CDR3 is 12 residues long. The ends were cut back, 6 bases at V and 3 bases at J, with 8 bases in the middle. The germline V gene encodes CDR1 MNHEY and CDR2 SVGAGI. The CDR3: CASRSPYYGYTF. In nucleotides, the CDR3 is TGTGCCAGCAGGTCCCCCTACTATGGCTACACCTTC.

Only a few counts were recorded for this clone. V gene TRBV18 combines with J gene TRBJ2-2; 7 positions match TRBD1. The J segment lost 5 bases and the V segment lost 6 bases, leaving 12 bases of the junction unmatched. The CDR3 has 16 amino acids. CDR1 and CDR2 from the germline V gene are KGHSH and LQKENI. The CDR3, as DNA: TGTGCCAGCTCCCCGAACGCCGGGACAGAGACCGGGGAGCTGTTTTTT. Translation gives CASSPNAGTETGELFF. The variable domain in full, with the rest retrieved from reference TRBV18 and TRBJ2-2, is NAGVMQNPRHLVRRRGQEARLRCSPMKGHSHVYWYRQLPEEGLKFMVYLQKENIIDESGMPKERFSAEFPKEGPSILRIQQVVRGDSAAYFCASSPNAGTETGELFFGEGSRLTVL.

The rearrangement uses TRBV15 and TRBJ1-5, with TRBD1 matching over 10 bases. The V gene's germline CDR1 is LNHNV and CDR2 YYDKDF (reference sequence). J was trimmed by 5 bases and V by 5 bases; bases with no gene match: 6. The CDR3 sequence is 15 residues long. The CDR3 is CATSEDRGDHQPQHF. CDR3 coding DNA: TGTGCCACCAGCGAGGACAGGGGGGACCATCAGCCCCAGCATTTT.